In this sample, the clone carrying this T cell receptor (beta chain) turned up once. Its cognate antigen is unknown. This sample stems from a study of graft-versus-host responses after intestinal transplantation. In the study overall: Each recipient received a multivisceral, liver-intestinal, or isolated intestinal graft.

Study-wide results and caveats: GvH clones were identified in recipient marrow, with some first appearing in ileum or blood.

V gave up 0 bases and J gave up 2 bases, with 8 bases separating them. The CDR3 runs 14 residues. Germline V CDR1 and CDR2: SGDLS, YYNGEE. TCRdb's table, derived via immunoSEQ multiplex PCR, lists solely in-frame clones and lacks some. The sample records about 100,000 clones, roughly 89% being singletons. This TCR derives from a human donor who was the organ donor for an intestinal transplant. The starting material was unstimulated CD4+ T cells sorted from spleen or lymph node cells, obtained before transplant. The V gene is TRBV9, the J gene TRBJ1-2; no firm D call. The CDR3 here is CASSVDRGNYGYTF. The CDR3 DNA reads TGTGCCAGCAGCGTAGATCGCGGGAACTATGGCTACACCTTC.